These 4 T cell receptor beta chains share one sample of origin, sequenced in a study of T cell responses to AZD1222 COVID-19 vaccine. Some clones are missing from TCRdb's copy, which holds only in-frame ones; the method was immunoSEQ multiplex PCR. The sample shows 200,000 to 250,000 clones, approximately 94% of them seen only once. Specimen: peripheral blood, collected on day 0 of MenACWY control vaccination. Every receptor here comes from an adult in good health.

The DNA for the CDR3 is TGCGCCAGCAGCTCAAAAACAGGGGACACTGAAGCTTTCTTT. Translating gives CASSSKTGDTEAFF. This sequence joins TRBV5-1 and TRBJ1-1; 7 bases are shared with TRBD1. Losses at the gene ends were 3 bases for V and 3 bases for J; bases not matched to a gene: 5. Per germline, CDR1 SGHRS and CDR2 YFSETQ. This CDR3 is built from 14 residues. The full variable domain, its missing parts supplied by reference TRBV5-1 and TRBJ1-1, is KAGVTQTPRYLIKTRGQQVTLSCSPISGHRSVSWYQQTPGQGLQFLFEYFSETQRNKGNFPGRFSGRQFSNSRSEMNVSTLELGDSALYLCASSSKTGDTEAFFGQGTRLTVV.

This clone was recorded a few times. In DNA form, the CDR3 reads TGTGCCAGCAGCTTAGTAGGCCAACCCTACTCCTACAATGAGCAGTTCTTC. Encoded protein: CASSLVGQPYSYNEQFF. The genes are TRBV7-2 and TRBJ2-1, with D hard to call. Trimming left V 1 base short and J 0 bases short, with 13 bases between. Germline V gives CDR1 SGHTA, CDR2 FQGNSA. This CDR3 is built from 17 residues.

The chain recombines TRBV19 with TRBJ1-2, with TRBD1 matching over 9 bases. Germline V lookup: CDR1 LNHDA, CDR2 SQIVND (reference sequence). This CDR3 has 15 residues. The trim removed 3 bases at V and 5 bases at J, leaving 7 bases unmatched. Written as DNA, the CDR3 is TGTGCCAGTAGTATTCTCCGGACAGGGGTTTATGGCTACACCTTC. This codes for CASSILRTGVYGYTF. The full variable domain, in which reference TRBV19 and TRBJ1-2 provide the parts outside the CDR3, is DGGITQSPKYLFRKEGQNVTLSCEQNLNHDAMYWYRQDPGQGLRLIYYSQIVNDFQKGDIAEGYSVSREKKESFPLTVTSAQKNPTAFYLCASSILRTGVYGYTFGSGTRLTVV.

The chain links TRBV28 to TRBJ2-7; the D gene could be TRBD1 or TRBD2 (5 bases each). Germline CDR1 reads MDHEN; CDR2 reads SYDVKM. The ends were cut back, 6 bases at V and 0 bases at J, with 18 bases in the middle. The CDR3 extends over 16 amino acids. CDR3 nucleotides: TGTGCCAGCAGCACCTCCGGGACGGGAAACTCCTACGAGCAGTACTTC. This codes for CASSTSGTGNSYEQYF.